Presented here are 17 T cell receptor beta chains from one specimen sequenced in a study of human T cells and chemical hapten exposure. Specified time point: patch test 2, 6 weeks after DPC sensitization. Treatment specified: therapeutic diphenylcyclopropenone sensitization with weekly scalp DPC. A single record per CDR3 protein comes from TCRdb applying MiXCR to the RACE reads. The table shows under 75,000 distinct CDR3 sequences, with 6.5% to 10% occurring only once. The sample consisted of whole blood, taken in connection with sensitization to the hapten diphenylcyclopropenone (DPC). All receptors derive from a woman aged 45-60 years with alopecia areata. Some clones in this sample may be carry-over from other donors' samples.

This clonotype was seen at least ten times. The CDR3 sequence is CSVEIRRNFGGYTF. The CDR3 bases are TGCAGCGTTGAGATTAGAAGGAATTTTGGCGGCTACACCTTC. This chain uses TRBV29-1 with TRBJ1-2; D unclear. Between the trimmed V and J ends, which lost 3 bases and 8 bases, there was a span of 19 bases. CDR3 length: 14 residues. Germline CDR1 and CDR2: SQVTM and ANQGSEA. Full variable domain (rest looked up from reference TRBV29-1 and TRBJ1-2): SAVISQKPSRDICQRGTSLTIQCQVDSQVTMMFWYRQQPGQSLTLIATANQGSEATYESGFVIDKFPISRPNLTFSTLTVSNMSPEDSSIYLCSVEIRRNFGGYTFGSGTRLTVV.

This clonotype was detected many times. The chain is built from TRBV5-1 and TRBJ1-2; D perhaps matches TRBD1 (5 bases). The CDR3 totals 13 residues. V was shortened by 4 bases and J by 7 bases, with 14 bases between the two germline ends. CDR1 is SGHRS, CDR2 YFSETQ, per germline. The CDR3 sequence is CASSDDRGGGYTF. DNA for the CDR3: TGCGCCAGCAGCGACGACAGAGGCGGTGGCTACACCTTC.

This clonotype occurred a few times. This chain joins TRBV9 and TRBJ2-1; perhaps TRBD2 as D (5 bases). The CDR3 runs 15 residues. The germline V and J ends were trimmed by 0 bases and 0 bases, with 7 bases remaining between them. Germline-derived CDR1 and CDR2 are SGDLS and YYNGEE. This chain's CDR3 is CASSVDGDSYNEQFF. The DNA for the CDR3 is TGTGCCAGCAGCGTAGACGGGGACTCCTACAATGAGCAGTTCTTC.

This clonotype was found many times. The chain employs TRBV7-2 and TRBJ1-3; D ambiguous. This CDR3 has 14 amino acids. Trimming removed 4 bases from V and 0 bases from J, with 7 bases in between. The germline V gene encodes CDR1 SGHTA and CDR2 FQGNSA. The CDR3 DNA follows: TGTGCCAGCAGCTCCGGGAGCTCTGGAAACACCATATATTTT. This gives the protein CASSSGSSGNTIYF.

The chain joins TRBV28 to TRBJ2-3; 9 positions agree with TRBD2. This CDR3 spans 15 amino acids. J was trimmed by 4 bases and V by 5 bases; bases with no gene match: 7. CDR1 is MDHEN and CDR2 is SYDVKM in the germline V gene. CDR3 nucleotides: TGTGCCAGCAGTCCGGGGCGGGGGGGCCCAGATACGCAGTATTTT. Amino acids: CASSPGRGGPDTQYF.

This clonotype has ten or more counts. The genes are TRBV29-1 and TRBJ2-3; a possible D gene is TRBD1 (5 bases). The V gene lost 4 bases and the J gene lost 6 bases, with 17 bases spanning the gap. The CDR3 has 14 residues. CDR1 is SQVTM, CDR2 ANQGSEA, per germline. CDR3 DNA: TGCAGCGTTGTGAGTTTGGGGCCGGACGATACGCAGTATTTT. Its translation is CSVVSLGPDDTQYF.

This chain links TRBV29-1 with TRBJ2-7; 9 bases map to TRBD2. Losses at the gene ends were 7 bases for V and 1 base for J; bases not matched to a gene: 5. Germline V gives CDR1 SQVTM, CDR2 ANQGSEA. CDR3 size: 13 residues. The CDR3 loop is CSAWTSASYEQYF. Here the CDR3 DNA reads TGCAGCGCCTGGACTAGCGCATCCTACGAGCAGTACTTC.

This clonotype turned up a few times. The chain carries TRBV29-1 and TRBJ2-3; D is unclear. The germline V gene has CDR1 SQVTM and CDR2 ANQGSEA. The germline V and J ends were trimmed by 6 bases and 1 base, with 11 bases remaining between them. This CDR3 contains 13 residues. CDR3 sequence (DNA): TGCAGCGTCCCTAGTGGAGGCACAGATACGCAGTATTTT. Translated, it gives CSVPSGGTDTQYF.

In its sample, this clonotype was seen a few times. This chain connects TRBV5-5 to TRBJ2-5; 7 bases agree with TRBD1. CDR1 is SGHKS, CDR2 YYEKEE, per germline (reference sequence). V lost 4 bases, J lost 4 bases, and 7 bases stayed unmatched. CDR3 length: 14 residues. The CDR3 spells CASSTATGRETQYF. CDR3 nucleotides: TGTGCCAGCAGCACAGCGACAGGGAGAGAGACCCAGTACTTC.

The table lists this clonotype with a few counts. This chain connects TRBV9 to TRBJ2-3; tentatively, D is TRBD1 (5 bases). Germline CDR1 and CDR2: SGDLS and YYNGEE. CDR3 length: 16 amino acids. Between the trimmed V and J ends, which lost 0 bases and 1 base, there was a span of 12 bases. In DNA, the CDR3 is TGTGCCAGCAGCGTAGGGAGTCTGGGGCGCACAGATACGCAGTATTTT. It yields the protein CASSVGSLGRTDTQYF. Together with reference TRBV9 and TRBJ2-3, the CDR3 gives the full variable domain: DSGVTQTPKHLITATGQRVTLRCSPRSGDLSVYWYQQSLDQGLQFLIQYYNGEERAKGNILERFSAQQFPDLHSELNLSSLELGDSALYFCASSVGSLGRTDTQYFGPGTRLTVL.

This clonotype was picked up many times. The chain joins TRBV30 to TRBJ1-1; D remains ambiguous. The CDR3 is 12 amino acids. Trimming removed 5 bases from V and 6 bases from J, with 13 bases in between. Germline V gene lookup returns CDR1 GTSNPN and CDR2 SVGIG (reference sequence). CDR3 residues: CAWVNSVAEAFF. CDR3 bases: TGTGCCTGGGTAAATTCGGTTGCTGAAGCTTTCTTT.

The chain combines TRBV7-9 with TRBJ2-5; TRBD1 agrees at 9 bases. This CDR3 contains 15 residues. V lost 4 bases to trimming and J lost 2 bases; unmatched junction nucleotides: 5. In germline, CDR1 is SEHNR, CDR2 FQNEAQ (reference sequence). The CDR3 here is CASSSTGGDQETQYF. The CDR3 DNA follows: TGTGCCAGCAGCTCGACAGGGGGAGATCAAGAGACCCAGTACTTC.

This clonotype came up many times. This chain joins TRBV6-6 and TRBJ2-2; TRBD2 aligns across 10 bases. Trimming at V came to 4 bases and at J to 1 base, leaving 3 bases not matched to a gene. The CDR3 extends over 16 amino acids. Germline V CDR1 and CDR2: MNHNY, SVGAGI (reference sequence). In DNA, the CDR3 is TGTGCCAGCAGTTTCATAGCGGGAGGGAACACCGGGGAGCTGTTTTTT. Translating it yields CASSFIAGGNTGELFF.

The sample holds many counts of this clonotype. The chain employs TRBV12-3 or TRBV12-4 and TRBJ1-2; maybe TRBD1 (5 bases). The CDR3 loop spans 12 amino acids. Trimming cost V 9 bases and J 0 bases, with 8 bases left between them. CDR3 sequence reads: CASTGANYGYTF. CDR3 in DNA: TGTGCCAGTACGGGGGCTAACTATGGCTACACCTTC.

This clonotype has a handful of counts. This chain links TRBV12-3 or TRBV12-4 with TRBJ2-3; D unclear. This CDR3 is built from 12 residues. V shed 5 bases and J shed 5 bases, with 8 bases lying between them. CDR3 sequence reads: CASSPSGDTQYF. CDR3 nucleotide sequence: TGTGCCAGCAGTCCCTCGGGAGATACGCAGTATTTT.

The V and J genes are TRBV2 and TRBJ1-2, with 7 bases matching TRBD1. Germline assignment: CDR1 SNHLY and CDR2 FYNNEI. Losses at the gene ends were 1 base for V and 4 bases for J; bases not matched to a gene: 0. This CDR3 comprises 13 residues. The CDR3 is CASSEDRGYGYTF. The CDR3 DNA reads as TGTGCCAGCAGTGAAGACAGGGGCTATGGCTACACCTTC.

This clonotype has at least ten counts. The chain carries TRBV6-2 or TRBV6-3 and TRBJ2-1; unclear D gene. The CDR3 spans 13 residues. V shed 1 base and J shed 7 bases, with 8 bases lying between them. CDR1 and CDR2 (germline): MNHEY, SVGEGT. CDR3 coding DNA: TGTGCCAGCAGTTACTTCTTACAAAATGAGCAGTTCTTC. This translates into CASSYFLQNEQFF.